This TCR beta chain came from a study of CD4 T cells in relation to SARS-CoV-2 and coronaviruses. The unexposed donors gave CD4+ T cells in about 2010-2019, prior to COVID-19. After less than 11 days of culture, CD4+ T cells were isolated. Cultures held two million PBMCs per well with about 10 IU/ml IL-2. Profiling relied on immunoSEQ multiplex PCR, and the TCRdb table lists in-frame clones only, not all of them. The sample consists of some 22,000 clones, around 82% of them appearing once. The V end was cut by 4 bases, the J end by 7 bases, with 11 bases between. This CDR3 spans 12 amino acids. The germline gives CDR1 WNHNN, CDR2 SYGVQD (reference sequence). This clone was counted a few times. Its antigen is as yet unknown. Study findings and constraints: Samples before the pandemic and after infection were not matched within any donor.

This TCR was recovered from a human donor in good health. This chain uses TRBV10-1 with TRBJ2-7; weak D call: TRBD2 (5 bases). Material for sequencing was CD4+ T cells from PBMCs, cultured in vitro. The CDR3 sequence is CASSGGTGEQYF. The CDR3 region has the DNA TGCGCCAGCAGTGGGGGTACGGGGGAGCAGTACTTC.